This TCR beta chain was sequenced during a study of OX40 agonist ivuxolimab in advanced cancers. Repertoires were generated with immunoSEQ multiplex PCR, while TCRdb's copy carries only in-frame clones and drops some. The table records tens of thousands of clones, about 94% of them present only once. The V gene lost 3 bases and the J gene lost 4 bases, with 18 bases spanning the gap. Germline CDR1 reads ENHRY; CDR2 reads SYGVKD. The CDR3 contains 17 residues. The receptor comes from an adult with an advanced solid tumor such as melanoma, head and neck, liver or kidney cancer. The chain combines TRBV10-3 with TRBJ2-2; possible D gene TRBD2, 6 bases. Sequencing used CD4+ or CD8+ T cells sorted from blood, obtained in a trial of the OX40 agonist ivuxolimab. Written as DNA, the CDR3 is TGTGCCATCAGTGAACTCAATAGCGGAGGGGTCACCGGGGAGCTGTTTTTT. Translated, it gives CAISELNSGGVTGELFF.